The 27 T cell receptor beta chains in this list originate from one sample, sequenced in a study of blood T cells in healthy people across ages. With a J-beta primer mix and a sample-barcoded 5' primer, a second PCR ran about 7 to 11 cycles. TCRdb passed the 5' RACE reads through MiXCR, listing each CDR3 protein once. The sample holds about 720,000 distinct CDR3 sequences, roughly 20% seen once. Sequenced input: blood. The receptors come from a man between 65 and 85 years old in good health.

This clonotype was recorded a few times. This rearrangement joins TRBV12-3 or TRBV12-4 to TRBJ2-7; D could derive from TRBD1 or TRBD2 (6 bases each). Trimming took 4 bases from V and 0 from J, leaving 7 bases between them. This CDR3 is built from 13 residues. The CDR3, as DNA: TGTGCCAGCAGTTGGGGGGCCTCCTACGAGCAGTACTTC. Its translation: CASSWGASYEQYF.

This clonotype showed up just a few times. The V gene is TRBV11-3, the J gene TRBJ2-3; D gene uncertain. The CDR3 spans 14 residues. V was clipped by 8 bases and J by 3 bases, with 15 bases between them. Germline V gives CDR1 SGHNT, CDR2 YENEEA. The DNA of the CDR3 is TGTGCCAGCGTAAAGAATCCCCAGACAGATACGCAGTATTTT. Translated, it gives CASVKNPQTDTQYF.

This clonotype was detected only a few times. The V and J genes are TRBV9 and TRBJ2-1; D is tentatively TRBD1 or TRBD2 (5 bases each). Per the germline V gene, CDR1 is SGDLS and CDR2 is YYNGEE. There are 15 residues in the CDR3. Trimming cost V 0 bases and J 7 bases, with 14 bases left between them. CDR3 bases: TGTGCCAGCAGCGTAGGGGGCATGGGGGTGAATGAGCAGTTCTTC. This translates into CASSVGGMGVNEQFF.

In DNA, the CDR3 is TGTGCCAGCAGCCCACTAGCGAACACAGATACGCAGTATTTT. Amino acids: CASSPLANTDTQYF. The chain recombines TRBV7-3 with TRBJ2-3; 7 bases are a match to TRBD2. This CDR3 region has 14 residues. Looked up from germline, CDR1 is SGHTA and CDR2 is FQGTGA. The junction had 4 bases not matched to a gene; V was cut back by 5 bases and J by 2 bases.

The rearrangement joins TRBV5-1 to TRBJ2-3; D call uncertain. V was clipped by 0 bases and J by 4 bases, with 12 bases between them. CDR1 and CDR2 (germline): SGHRS, YFSETQ. This CDR3 has 15 amino acids. The CDR3 bases are TGCGCCAGCAGCTTGGAAGGTCATCGGGCAGATACGCAGTATTTT. Its protein is CASSLEGHRADTQYF. Looking up the rest from reference TRBV5-1 and TRBJ2-3 gives the full variable domain: KAGVTQTPRYLIKTRGQQVTLSCSPISGHRSVSWYQQTPGQGLQFLFEYFSETQRNKGNFPGRFSGRQFSNSRSEMNVSTLELGDSALYLCASSLEGHRADTQYFGPGTRLTVL.

This chain connects TRBV7-2 to TRBJ1-6; D may be TRBD1 (5 bases). The CDR3 length is 14 residues. Germline V CDR1 and CDR2: SGHTA, FQGNSA. V was shortened by 7 bases and J by 7 bases, with 14 bases between the two germline ends. In DNA form, the CDR3 reads TGTGCCAGCACCAGAGGGACTTTCAATTCACCCCTCCACTTT. Amino acid sequence: CASTRGTFNSPLHF.

Concerning this clonotype itself: One end of the junction is discordant with germline, which a read error may explain. V usage is TRBV5-1 and J usage is TRBJ2-3; 11 bases are a match to TRBD2. CDR3 length: 18 residues. Germline V CDR1 and CDR2: SGHRS, YFSETQ. The CDR3 loop is CASSQRLAGTSSTDTRYF. Here the CDR3 DNA reads TGCGCCAGCAGCCAACGACTAGCGGGGACAAGTAGCACAGATACGCGGTATTTT.

This clonotype has a handful of counts. This chain uses TRBV2 with TRBJ2-1, with D possibly being TRBD1 (6 bases). This CDR3 comprises 14 residues. Germline V gene sequence: CDR1 SNHLY, CDR2 FYNNEI. V gave up 8 bases and J gave up 4 bases, with 15 bases separating them. CDR3 DNA sequence: TGTGCCAGCTTCCGGGACATACGATACAATGAGCAGTTCTTC. This sequence encodes CASFRDIRYNEQFF.

The chain carries TRBV7-9 and TRBJ1-2; D unclear. Germline CDR1 reads SEHNR; CDR2 reads FQNEAQ (reference sequence). This CDR3 region has 13 residues. The germline V and J ends were trimmed by 7 bases and 0 bases, with 9 bases remaining between them. Here the CDR3 reads CASTQTANYGYTF. CDR3 nucleotide sequence: TGTGCCAGCACTCAAACTGCTAACTATGGCTACACCTTC. Complete variable domain (other parts from reference TRBV7-9 and TRBJ1-2): DTGVSQNPRHKITKRGQNVTFRCDPISEHNRLYWYRQTLGQGPEFLTYFQNEAQLEKSRLLSDRFSAERPKGSFSTLEIQRTEQGDSAMYLCASTQTANYGYTFGSGTRLTVV.

The rearrangement uses TRBV12-3 or TRBV12-4 and TRBJ1-6, with TRBD1 matching 9 bases. This CDR3 has 14 residues. Unmatched junction bases numbered 5, after V lost 4 bases and J lost 10 bases. The CDR3 nucleotides read TGTGCCAGCAGTTCTCGGACAGGGGCCTCACCCCTCCACTTT. Its protein is CASSSRTGASPLHF.

This clonotype was recorded a few times. The chain links TRBV19 to TRBJ1-2, with D possibly being TRBD1 (6 bases). Germline assignment: CDR1 LNHDA and CDR2 SQIVND (reference sequence). The germline V and J ends were trimmed by 6 bases and 0 bases, with 14 bases remaining between them. The CDR3 totals 15 residues. The CDR3: CASSHAGVANYGYTF. CDR3 coding DNA: TGTGCCAGTAGCCACGCAGGGGTGGCTAACTATGGCTACACCTTC.

This CDR3 is CASSSTRALAGIEETQYF. CDR3 bases: TGTGCCAGCAGCTCGACGCGGGCCCTAGCGGGCATAGAAGAGACCCAGTACTTC. The gene calls are TRBV7-7 and TRBJ2-5, with 8 bases matching TRBD2. Germline V gives CDR1 SSHAT, CDR2 FNYEAQ (reference sequence). The V segment lost 4 bases and the J segment 3 bases; nucleotides outside the gene matches: 16. CDR3 length: 18 amino acids.

The chain uses TRBV12-3 or TRBV12-4 and TRBJ1-2; the D is unclear. Between the trimmed V and J ends, which lost 3 bases and 4 bases, there was a span of 12 bases. This CDR3 spans 14 amino acids. CDR3 region: CASSLRNWGYGYTF. CDR3 nucleotides: TGTGCCAGCAGTTTGAGGAATTGGGGCTATGGCTACACCTTC.

This clonotype was recorded a few times. CDR3 in DNA: TGTGCCAGCAGCTTGGTTGAGGGTAACTATGGCTACACCTTC. Translated, it gives CASSLVEGNYGYTF. This chain uses TRBV7-9 with TRBJ1-2, with no clear D. V gave up 3 bases and J gave up 1 base, with 9 bases separating them. The germline gives CDR1 SEHNR, CDR2 FQNEAQ (reference sequence). This CDR3 is 14 amino acids long.

V gene TRBV29-1 combines with J gene TRBJ2-5; D gene ambiguous. The CDR3 runs to 13 residues. CDR1 and CDR2 from the germline V gene are SQVTM and ANQGSEA. V lost 4 bases to trimming and J lost 1 base, with 10 bases between them. CDR3: CSVAQWVQETQYF. In DNA form, the CDR3 reads TGCAGCGTTGCCCAGTGGGTCCAAGAGACCCAGTACTTC.

This clonotype was counted ten times or more. The chain uses TRBV12-3 or TRBV12-4 and TRBJ1-2; weak D call: TRBD1 (5 bases). V shed 4 bases and J shed 4 bases, with 13 bases lying between them. The length of the CDR3 is 14 residues. The CDR3 region is CASSSTAARYGYTF. For the CDR3, the DNA is TGTGCCAGCAGTTCGACAGCCGCTCGCTATGGCTACACCTTC.

This chain links TRBV19 with TRBJ1-5; weak D call: TRBD1 (5 bases). This CDR3 has 13 residues. Germline V lookup: CDR1 LNHDA, CDR2 SQIVND (reference sequence). Between the trimmed V and J ends, which lost 7 bases and 7 bases, there was a span of 14 bases. CDR3 sequence: CASTDVRGQPQHF. The CDR3 DNA follows: TGTGCCAGTACCGACGTGCGGGGCCAGCCCCAGCATTTT.

The V and J genes are TRBV20-1 and TRBJ2-5, with 7 bases identical to TRBD1. The CDR3 is 15 amino acids. V gave up 5 bases and J gave up 6 bases; unmatched junction bases: 15. Germline-derived CDR1 and CDR2 are DFQATT and SNEGSKA (reference sequence). CDR3 sequence reads: CSASDRQGRGQTQYF. DNA for the CDR3: TGCAGTGCTTCGGACAGGCAGGGACGGGGACAGACCCAGTACTTC.

This clonotype turned up a few times. The chain's CDR3 is CASSSRQGEKLFF. CDR3 coding DNA: TGTGCCAGCAGCTCCAGGCAGGGCGAAAAACTGTTTTTT. The V gene is TRBV7-2, the J gene TRBJ1-4; D might be TRBD1 (5 bases). Germline V CDR1 and CDR2: SGHTA, FQGNSA. The V and J ends lost 4 bases and 8 bases respectively, with 11 bases between them. The CDR3 totals 13 residues.

This clonotype came up many times. The chain employs TRBV7-2 and TRBJ1-5; 9 positions agree with TRBD1. This CDR3 region has 14 residues. Germline V gives CDR1 SGHTA, CDR2 FQGNSA. After removal of 5 bases from V and 6 bases from J, the junction contained 5 bases not matched to a gene. In DNA form, the CDR3 reads TGTGCCAGCAGCCCGGGACAGGGAAGTCAGCCCCAGCATTTT. This sequence encodes CASSPGQGSQPQHF.

This clonotype was counted a few times. V is TRBV5-1 and J is TRBJ2-5; TRBD1 agrees at 7 bases. V shed 4 bases and J 3 bases; nucleotides not matched to a gene: 15. This CDR3 has 17 amino acids. CDR1 is SGHRS and CDR2 is YFSETQ in the germline V gene. The CDR3, as DNA: TGCGCCAGCAGCCCCACCGTCGGGACAGTCTTCAAAGAGACCCAGTACTTC. Protein: CASSPTVGTVFKETQYF.

The chain carries TRBV29-1 and TRBJ1-2; D is unclear. This CDR3 contains 14 residues. Trimming shortened V by 7 bases and J by 4 bases, and 19 bases separated the two germline ends. Germline values: CDR1 SQVTM, CDR2 ANQGSEA. The CDR3 region has the DNA TGCAGCGCTTGGGGAGGAGACTTCGGCTATGGCTACACCTTC. Translating it yields CSAWGGDFGYGYTF.

This clonotype was picked up many times. This chain links TRBV14 with TRBJ1-1; tentatively, D is TRBD1 (5 bases). V was shortened by 4 bases and J by 4 bases, with 10 bases between the two germline ends. The CDR3 loop spans 13 amino acids. Germline values: CDR1 SGHDN, CDR2 FVKESK. As DNA, the CDR3 is TGTGCCAGCAGCCCCAGGGTTTTCACTGAAGCTTTCTTT. Translated, it gives CASSPRVFTEAFF.

The table lists this clonotype with a few counts. This sequence joins TRBV10-3 and TRBJ2-1; D gene ambiguous. CDR1 is ENHRY and CDR2 is SYGVKD in the germline V gene. With 2 bases removed from V and 2 bases from J, the gap between germline ends came to 13 bases. This CDR3 region has 16 residues. The CDR3: CAISEAGGEAYNEQFF. Here the CDR3 DNA reads TGTGCCATCAGTGAGGCCGGTGGTGAGGCCTACAATGAGCAGTTCTTC.

The rearrangement uses TRBV7-2 and TRBJ2-3, with 8 bases matching TRBD2. V lost 6 bases and J lost 3; bases outside the gene matches: 11. Germline V gene data show CDR1 as SGHTA and CDR2 as FQGNSA. The CDR3 consists of 16 residues. CDR3 nucleotides: TGTGCCAGCAGGGCCTCTATCGCGGGAGGAACAGATACGCAGTATTTT. It translates to CASRASIAGGTDTQYF.

The chain uses TRBV5-8 and TRBJ1-4; no clear D gene. V was trimmed by 7 bases and J by 5 bases, leaving 12 bases between them. The CDR3 is made up of 13 amino acids. Germline CDR1 SGHTS, CDR2 YDEGEE. CDR3 amino acids: CASPKLRNEKLFF. For the CDR3, the DNA is TGTGCCAGCCCCAAATTGAGAAATGAAAAACTGTTTTTT.

This rearrangement joins TRBV12-3 or TRBV12-4 to TRBJ1-2; 8 positions match TRBD1. The CDR3 sequence is 15 residues long. V trimming: 5 bases; J trimming: 2 bases; junction bases outside the gene matches: 7. The CDR3 sequence: CASSVGQGGNYGYTF. The CDR3 DNA follows: TGTGCCAGCAGTGTAGGACAGGGTGGAAACTATGGCTACACCTTC.